This TCR beta chain was documented in a study of T cell changes during pregnancy in multiple sclerosis. Assay: immunoSEQ multiplex PCR; the TCRdb copy retains only in-frame clones and omits some. This table holds some 33,000 clones, approximately 90% found once. Specimen: CD8+ T cells from peripheral blood mononuclear cells, collected in the third trimester of pregnancy. The clonotype originates from a female donor with multiple sclerosis, enrolled in a pregnancy study.

The DNA for the CDR3 is TGTGCCAGCAGCCGGACTAGCGGGAGGGGCACAGATACGCAGTATTTT. This encodes CASSRTSGRGTDTQYF. V gene TRBV7-6 combines with J gene TRBJ2-3; 15 nucleotides line up with TRBD2. Germline V lookup: CDR1 SGHVS, CDR2 FNYEAQ. The CDR3 loop spans 16 amino acids. V shed 5 bases, J shed 1 base, and the junction held 1 base outside the gene matches.